Following are 19 T cell receptor beta chains from one sample sequenced in a study of cytomegalovirus exposure and HLA in healthy donors. In the PCR, 60 Vbeta and 13 Jbeta primers were used. TCRdb's copy holds only in-frame clones and misses some; the assay was immunoSEQ multiplex PCR. Of about 87,000 clones listed, less than 80% are singletons. The material sequenced was PBMCs. These receptor sequences come from a man in his thirties or forties in good health and CMV-seropositive.

The chain combines TRBV11-2 with TRBJ2-7; no firm D call. CDR3 size: 11 residues. Germline V gene lookup returns CDR1 SGHAT and CDR2 FQNNGV. With 5 bases removed from V and 3 bases from J, the gap between germline ends came to 5 bases. The CDR3 nucleotides are TGTGCCAGCAGCCCAGACTACGAGCAGTACTTC. Its protein product is CASSPDYEQYF. The full variable domain, with the rest looked up from reference TRBV11-2 and TRBJ2-7, is EAGVAQSPRYKIIEKRQSVAFWCNPISGHATLYWYQQILGQGPKLLIQFQNNGVVDDSQLPKDRFSAERLKGVDSTLKIQPAKLEDSAVYLCASSPDYEQYFGPGTRLTVT.

This chain joins TRBV29-1 and TRBJ1-1; D gene ambiguous. Germline V lookup: CDR1 SQVTM, CDR2 ANQGSEA. The CDR3 is 14 residues long. Trimming left V 4 bases short and J 1 base short, with 13 bases between. For the CDR3, the DNA is TGCAGCGTTGTGGGCCGGCAGGCGAACACTGAAGCTTTCTTT. Protein product: CSVVGRQANTEAFF.

This chain links TRBV6-6 with TRBJ1-6; tentative D call: TRBD1 (6 bases). Trimming cost V 11 bases and J 7 bases, with 15 bases left between them. Germline V gene lookup returns CDR1 MNHNY and CDR2 SVGAGI (reference sequence). The CDR3 loop spans 13 amino acids. The chain's CDR3 is CAAEDRSNSPLHF. CDR3 coding DNA: TGTGCCGCTGAGGACAGATCAAATTCACCCCTCCACTTT.

The genes are TRBV19 and TRBJ1-5; D unclear. The CDR3 loop spans 16 amino acids. V was pared by 5 bases and J by 0 bases, with 14 bases between. Per the germline V gene, CDR1 is LNHDA and CDR2 is SQIVND (reference sequence). Written as DNA, the CDR3 is TGTGCCAGTAGTGGGAGCCTACGGAATAGCAATCAGCCCCAGCATTTT. It encodes CASSGSLRNSNQPQHF. Complete variable domain (other parts from reference TRBV19 and TRBJ1-5): DGGITQSPKYLFRKEGQNVTLSCEQNLNHDAMYWYRQDPGQGLRLIYYSQIVNDFQKGDIAEGYSVSREKKESFPLTVTSAQKNPTAFYLCASSGSLRNSNQPQHFGDGTRLSIL.

The V gene is TRBV4-3, the J gene TRBJ1-2; TRBD1 might be the D (6 bases). The CDR3 loop spans 14 amino acids. The germline V and J ends were trimmed by 0 bases and 7 bases, with 12 bases remaining between them. Per the germline V gene, CDR1 is LGHNA and CDR2 is YSLEER. CDR3 sequence: CASSQDWQGSGYTF. In DNA form, the CDR3 reads TGCGCCAGCAGCCAAGATTGGCAGGGGTCTGGCTACACCTTC.

CDR3 amino acids: CASSARGTGANVLTF. The CDR3 DNA is TGTGCCAGCAGCGCCAGGGGGACTGGGGCCAACGTCCTGACTTTC. The chain recombines TRBV11-2 with TRBJ2-6; 7 nucleotides agree with TRBD1. Trimming at V came to 5 bases and at J to 2 bases, leaving 3 bases not matched to a gene. CDR3 length equals 15 residues. Germline V gene lookup returns CDR1 SGHAT and CDR2 FQNNGV.

The chain combines TRBV6-1 with TRBJ2-2, with a possible D match to TRBD1 (5 bases). V lost 2 bases and J lost 4, with 11 bases in between. Germline V gene data show CDR1 as MNHNS and CDR2 as SASEGT. The CDR3 has 15 amino acids. CDR3 in amino acids: CASSERAGPTGELFF. CDR3 bases: TGTGCCAGCAGTGAAAGGGCAGGGCCCACCGGGGAGCTGTTTTTT.

The chain carries TRBV4-3 and TRBJ1-1; tentative D call: TRBD1 (5 bases). CDR1 is LGHNA and CDR2 is YSLEER in the germline V gene. The V end lost 0 bases, the J end lost 5 bases, and 13 bases lay between the germline ends. The length of the CDR3 is 15 residues. DNA for the CDR3: TGCGCCAGCAGCCAAGATCGGGGGGTCAGAACTGAAGCTTTCTTT. The encoded protein is CASSQDRGVRTEAFF.

The rearrangement uses TRBV7-9 and TRBJ1-5, with no clear D. Germline-derived CDR1 and CDR2 are SEHNR and FQNEAQ (reference sequence). The CDR3 runs 14 residues. Deletions cut 8 bases from V and 0 bases from J, with 11 bases between. CDR3 loop: CASEAGNSNQPQHF. As DNA, the CDR3 is TGTGCCAGCGAGGCGGGGAATAGCAATCAGCCCCAGCATTTT.

J is TRBJ1-5 and V is TRBV27; 7 positions match TRBD1. Germline V gene data show CDR1 as MNHEY and CDR2 as SMNVEV (reference sequence). J lost 0 bases, V lost 5 bases, and 16 bases had no gene match. There are 19 residues in the CDR3. CDR3 DNA sequence: TGTGCCAGCAGTCACCGACAGGGAGTAACCGTGAATAGCAATCAGCCCCAGCATTTT. This encodes CASSHRQGVTVNSNQPQHF.

This clone was observed a handful of times. The J gene is TRBJ1-1, the V gene TRBV5-5; the D gene is possibly TRBD1 (6 bases). The germline V gene has CDR1 SGHKS and CDR2 YYEKEE (reference sequence). V was cut by 0 bases and J by 0 bases, with 12 bases left in between. The CDR3 has 16 residues. CDR3 in amino acids: CASSLGTGNMNTEAFF. CDR3 DNA sequence: TGTGCCAGCAGCTTGGGAACAGGGAACATGAACACTGAAGCTTTCTTT.

This sequence joins TRBV7-8 and TRBJ1-2, with D possibly being TRBD1 (6 bases). The CDR3 is 16 residues long. V lost 7 bases to trimming and J lost 2 bases, with 20 bases between them. Germline loops: CDR1 SGHVS, CDR2 FQNEAQ. The CDR3: CASTYQGKNTNYGYTF. CDR3 in DNA: TGTGCCAGCACCTATCAGGGGAAGAATACAAACTATGGCTACACCTTC.

This chain links TRBV15 with TRBJ2-1; 8 positions match TRBD2. This CDR3 spans 16 amino acids. V was clipped by 3 bases and J by 5 bases; unmatched bases: 9. The germline V gene has CDR1 LNHNV and CDR2 YYDKDF (reference sequence). The DNA for the CDR3 is TGTGCCACCAGCAGCCGAGCGGGAGTCCCCCACAATGAGCAGTTCTTC. Protein: CATSSRAGVPHNEQFF.

In this sample, this clone turned up once. The chain employs TRBV11-2 and TRBJ1-1; 8 bases map to TRBD1. CDR1 SGHAT and CDR2 FQNNGV come from the germline V gene. The CDR3 length is 14 residues. Trimming removed 5 bases from V and 1 base from J; junction bases left unmatched: 3. CDR3 region: CASSPGQANTEAFF. In DNA, the CDR3 is TGTGCCAGCAGCCCGGGACAGGCGAACACTGAAGCTTTCTTT.

CDR3 sequence reads: CASSLDPTGATNEKLFF. Written as DNA, the CDR3 is TGTGCCAGCAGCCTAGACCCGACGGGAGCAACTAATGAAAAACTGTTTTTT. The genes are TRBV28 and TRBJ1-4, with D uncertain. Trimming took 6 bases from V and 0 from J, leaving 17 bases between them. CDR1 and CDR2 from the germline V gene are MDHEN and SYDVKM. The CDR3 length is 17 residues. Together with reference TRBV28 and TRBJ1-4, the CDR3 gives the full variable domain: DVKVTQSSRYLVKRTGEKVFLECVQDMDHENMFWYRQDPGLGLRLIYFSYDVKMKEKGDIPEGYSVSREKKERFSLILESASTNQTSMYLCASSLDPTGATNEKLFFGSGTQLSVL.

The genes are TRBV28 and TRBJ2-1; 8 nucleotides agree with TRBD2. This CDR3 region has 15 residues. Looked up from germline, CDR1 is MDHEN and CDR2 is SYDVKM. The V and J ends lost 5 bases and 7 bases, in that order; junction bases with no gene match: 10. The CDR3 sequence: CASSTGGALGNEQFF. The DNA of the CDR3 is TGTGCCAGCAGTACCGGGGGGGCCTTGGGTAATGAGCAGTTCTTC.

Concerning this clone itself: The junction does not match germline at one end; this may be a read error. This chain connects TRBV7-2 to TRBJ1-2; D is perhaps TRBD1 (6 bases). The CDR3 contains 11 residues. Germline V lookup: CDR1 SGHTA, CDR2 FQGNSA. CDR3 coding DNA: TGTGCCAGCAGCTTAGGGTCGACAGGCGCCTTC. Protein sequence: CASSLGSTGAF.

This rearrangement joins TRBV7-3 to TRBJ1-5; TRBD1 might be the D (6 bases). Germline V gene sequence: CDR1 SGHTA, CDR2 FQGTGA. V lost 0 bases and J 5 bases, leaving 11 bases between the germline ends. The CDR3 spans 15 residues. The CDR3 sequence: CASSLTGAPDQPQHF. For the CDR3, the DNA is TGTGCCAGCAGCTTAACGGGGGCACCAGATCAGCCCCAGCATTTT.

The rearrangement uses TRBV4-2 and TRBJ2-7, with 9 bases identical to TRBD2. The V gene's germline CDR1 is LGHNA and CDR2 YNFKEQ. V shed 4 bases, J shed 3 bases, and the junction held 10 bases outside the gene matches. The CDR3 is made up of 16 amino acids. CDR3 sequence (DNA): TGTGCCAGCAGCCCGGCTTATAGTAGCGGGAGCTACGAGCAGTACTTC. Translated: CASSPAYSSGSYEQYF.